The 26 T cell receptor beta chains below were found in one sample sequenced in a study of T-cell reconstitution after alpha-beta-depleted transplantation in children. Unique molecular identifiers were incorporated into the prepared TCRbeta library. TCRdb fed the PCR reads into MiXCR, producing one record per CDR3 protein. The table lists some 600,000 distinct CDR3 sequences, roughly 13% of them singletons, with around 2% in the top ten. The sequences come from PBMCs, mostly from graft donor cells, collected 360 days after TCRalphabeta/CD19-depleted stem cell transplant. The receptors here all came from a male patient younger than 18 who had a stem cell transplant for acute myeloid leukemia, so the T cells may come from the graft donor.

V usage is TRBV7-2 and J usage is TRBJ2-3; D uncertain. The V and J ends lost 5 bases and 6 bases respectively, with 33 bases between them. The germline V gene has CDR1 SGHTA and CDR2 FQGNSA. This CDR3 comprises 20 residues. This chain's CDR3 is CASSLPKGSRGPTERDTQYF. CDR3 DNA sequence: TGTGCCAGCAGCCTACCGAAGGGCTCGCGCGGTCCTACCGAGAGGGATACGCAGTATTTT. The variable domain in full, completed from reference TRBV7-2 and TRBJ2-3, reads GAGVSQSPSNKVTEKGKDVELRCDPISGHTALYWYRQSLGQGLEFLIYFQGNSAPDKSGLPSDRFSAERTGGSVSTLTIQRTQQEDSAVYLCASSLPKGSRGPTERDTQYFGPGTRLTVL.

The chain employs TRBV7-2 and TRBJ2-7; 9 nucleotides align to TRBD1. With V trimmed by 6 bases and J by 3 bases, 6 bases remained unmatched. This CDR3 has 14 residues. Germline V gene lookup returns CDR1 SGHTA and CDR2 FQGNSA. The CDR3 here is CASRSRGQGYEQYF. CDR3 nucleotide sequence: TGTGCCAGCAGATCGCGGGGACAGGGCTACGAGCAGTACTTC.

V and J are TRBV4-2 and TRBJ2-7; D may be TRBD1 (5 bases). CDR1 and CDR2 from the germline V gene are LGHNA and YNFKEQ. The CDR3 is 15 amino acids. The germline V and J ends were trimmed by 2 bases and 1 base, with 12 bases remaining between them. The CDR3 bases are TGTGCCAGCAGCCAACTAGGGCAGGGATCCTACGAGCAGTACTTC. This gives the protein CASSQLGQGSYEQYF.

V gene TRBV11-1 combines with J gene TRBJ2-1; D gene uncertain. V gave up 5 bases and J gave up 6 bases, with 8 bases separating them. This CDR3 has 12 amino acids. Germline V gene sequence: CDR1 SGHAT, CDR2 FQDESV (reference sequence). The CDR3 loop reads CASSLWANEQFF. The CDR3 nucleotides are TGTGCCAGCAGCCTGTGGGCCAATGAGCAGTTCTTC.

This clonotype showed up just a few times. V usage is TRBV6-5 and J usage is TRBJ2-1; D not certain. Trimming stripped 2 bases from V and 0 bases from J, with 8 bases between. The CDR3 sequence is 15 residues long. Germline V CDR1 and CDR2: MNHEY, SVGAGI. The CDR3, as DNA: TGTGCCAGCAGTTACCCTGGATACTCCTACAATGAGCAGTTCTTC. This codes for CASSYPGYSYNEQFF.

A few counts support this clonotype. The chain joins TRBV3-1 to TRBJ2-7; D unclear. CDR1 is LGHDT, CDR2 YNNKEL, per germline (reference sequence). The CDR3 extends over 11 amino acids. With 8 bases removed from V and 5 bases from J, the gap between germline ends came to 10 bases. The CDR3 protein is CASARMDEQYF. The CDR3 DNA follows: TGTGCCAGCGCTCGAATGGACGAGCAGTACTTC.

This clonotype has only a few counts. The V gene is TRBV15, the J gene TRBJ2-1; D is perhaps TRBD2 (6 bases). Germline assignment: CDR1 LNHNV and CDR2 YYDKDF (reference sequence). Between the trimmed V and J ends, which lost 5 bases and 8 bases, there was a span of 13 bases. This CDR3 is built from 13 residues. CDR3 residues: CATSEHSGYEQFF. CDR3 nucleotide sequence: TGTGCCACCAGCGAACATAGCGGCTATGAGCAGTTCTTC.

This clonotype occurred many times. CDR3 sequence reads: CAISDPSGGSYYEQYF. For the CDR3, the DNA is TGTGCCATCAGTGACCCTTCGGGGGGATCCTACTACGAGCAGTACTTC. The gene calls are TRBV10-3 and TRBJ2-7; TRBD2 matches 7 bases. Germline V gene lookup returns CDR1 ENHRY and CDR2 SYGVKD. Trimming removed 3 bases from V and 3 bases from J; junction bases left unmatched: 11. The CDR3 covers 16 residues.

The chain recombines TRBV6-5 with TRBJ1-4; 8 positions agree with TRBD1. The CDR3 loop spans 14 amino acids. V lost 2 bases, J lost 7 bases, and 3 bases stayed unmatched. Germline V CDR1 and CDR2: MNHEY, SVGAGI. The CDR3: CASSYRTGREKLFF. DNA for the CDR3: TGTGCCAGCAGTTACCGGACAGGGCGTGAAAAACTGTTTTTT.

The chain carries TRBV20-1 and TRBJ1-4, with D perhaps matching TRBD1 (5 bases). V shed 2 bases and J shed 6 bases, with 19 bases lying between them. Per germline, CDR1 DFQATT and CDR2 SNEGSKA (reference sequence). The CDR3 totals 16 residues. In nucleotides, the CDR3 is TGCAGTGCTAGATCCGATGGGGCCGGTTTGGATGAAAAACTGTTTTTT. This translates into CSARSDGAGLDEKLFF.

Ten or more counts support this clonotype. The chain has TRBV12-3 or TRBV12-4 and TRBJ2-1; D gene unclear. This CDR3 comprises 12 residues. V was cut by 7 bases and J by 4 bases, with 8 bases left in between. CDR3 region: CASTFLYNEQFF. DNA for the CDR3: TGTGCCAGCACCTTCTTATACAATGAGCAGTTCTTC.

This clonotype has at least ten counts. J is TRBJ2-5 and V is TRBV15; unclear D gene. Trimming shortened V by 8 bases and J by 4 bases, and 14 bases separated the two germline ends. The CDR3 consists of 13 residues. The V gene's germline CDR1 is LNHNV and CDR2 YYDKDF (reference sequence). The CDR3 loop is CATAVPMGETQYF. DNA of the CDR3: TGTGCCACCGCGGTACCGATGGGAGAGACCCAGTACTTC.

This chain joins TRBV20-1 and TRBJ2-7, with 7 bases identical to TRBD2. Unmatched junction bases numbered 12, after V lost 6 bases and J lost 1 base. The CDR3 length is 15 residues. Germline values: CDR1 DFQATT, CDR2 SNEGSKA (reference sequence). The CDR3 spells CSAHPGGGRSYEQYF. CDR3 nucleotide sequence: TGCAGTGCCCATCCTGGGGGGGGTAGGTCCTACGAGCAGTACTTC.

In its sample, this clonotype was seen a few times. This rearrangement joins TRBV6-2 or TRBV6-3 to TRBJ2-7, with 9 nucleotides matching TRBD2. V lost 2 bases and J lost 2; bases outside the gene matches: 4. Germline CDR1 is MNHEY and CDR2 is SVGEGT. There are 15 residues in the CDR3. In DNA form, the CDR3 reads TGTGCCAGCAGTTACCCAGCGGGAGGCCCCTACGAGCAGTACTTC. This codes for CASSYPAGGPYEQYF.

The chain has TRBV7-3 and TRBJ2-2, with TRBD1 matching over 10 bases. The CDR3 runs to 16 residues. The V segment lost 5 bases and the J segment 2 bases; nucleotides outside the gene matches: 5. Germline lookup yields CDR1 SGHTA and CDR2 FQGTGA. The DNA for the CDR3 is TGTGCCAGCAGCAAAGGGACAGGGGACAACACCGGGGAGCTGTTTTTT. It encodes CASSKGTGDNTGELFF. The whole variable domain, filled in from reference TRBV7-3 and TRBJ2-2, reads GAGVSQTPSNKVTEKGKYVELRCDPISGHTALYWYRQSLGQGPEFLIYFQGTGAADDSGLPNDRFFAVRPEGSVSTLKIQRTERGDSAVYLCASSKGTGDNTGELFFGEGSRLTVL.

About this clonotype: Since a much larger clone is just one base distant, this may be a read error. The conserved final phenylalanine or tryptophan is absent from the CDR3, which likely points to a read error. The V gene is TRBV9, the J gene TRBJ2-3; no definite D call. The germline gives CDR1 SGDLS, CDR2 YYNGEE. Trimming cost V 2 bases and J 6 bases, with 7 bases left between them. This CDR3 region has 12 residues. This chain's CDR3 is CASSVGGDTQYI. CDR3 DNA sequence: TGTGCCAGCAGCGTTGGTGGGGATACGCAGTATATT.

The chain uses TRBV7-3 and TRBJ2-5; TRBD1 agrees at 10 bases. The CDR3 contains 16 residues. J was trimmed by 5 bases and V by 1 base; bases with no gene match: 7. Germline values: CDR1 SGHTA, CDR2 FQGTGA. The CDR3 region is CASSLRGTGAWETQYF. The CDR3 nucleotides read TGTGCCAGCAGCTTAAGGGGGACAGGGGCATGGGAGACCCAGTACTTC.

In its sample, this clonotype was seen many times. The chain joins TRBV27 to TRBJ2-2; 9 nucleotides match TRBD2. Germline V gene data show CDR1 as MNHEY and CDR2 as SMNVEV (reference sequence). CDR3 length: 16 residues. Trimming cost V 3 bases and J 6 bases; bases outside gene matches: 8. The CDR3 loop is CASSFPAGLAPGELFF. For the CDR3, the DNA is TGTGCCAGCAGTTTCCCCGCCGGACTAGCGCCCGGGGAGCTGTTTTTT.

This chain connects TRBV5-6 to TRBJ2-5; the D gene is possibly TRBD2 (6 bases). This CDR3 is 16 amino acids long. Germline V gene lookup returns CDR1 SGHDT and CDR2 YYEEEE. The V end was cut by 4 bases, the J end by 4 bases, with 20 bases between. CDR3 amino acids: CASSPLPSTRRETQYF. The CDR3, as DNA: TGTGCCAGCAGCCCCCTTCCGTCGACTAGGAGAGAGACCCAGTACTTC.

The rearrangement links TRBV5-1 to TRBJ2-7; D might be TRBD2 (6 bases). V was shortened by 0 bases and J by 2 bases, with 12 bases between the two germline ends. CDR3 length equals 15 residues. The V gene's germline CDR1 is SGHRS and CDR2 YFSETQ. This chain's CDR3 is CASSLDGSGPYEQYF. The CDR3 DNA reads TGCGCCAGCAGCTTGGATGGTAGCGGACCCTACGAGCAGTACTTC.

The chain carries TRBV12-3 or TRBV12-4 and TRBJ2-7, with D maybe TRBD2 (7 bases). The CDR3 consists of 14 residues. The germline V and J ends were trimmed by 3 bases and 4 bases, with 13 bases remaining between them. This CDR3 reads CASSFGGLTYEQYF. CDR3 in DNA: TGTGCCAGCAGTTTCGGGGGGCTAACATACGAGCAGTACTTC.

The J gene is TRBJ2-5, the V gene TRBV28; 7 bases line up with TRBD1. CDR1 is MDHEN, CDR2 SYDVKM, per germline. V shed 10 bases, J shed 3 bases, and the junction held 5 bases outside the gene matches. The CDR3 length is 12 residues. This chain's CDR3 is CAIRTGKETQYF. CDR3 nucleotides: TGTGCCATTCGGACAGGCAAAGAGACCCAGTACTTC.

This clonotype has more than one count but fewer than ten. The chain joins TRBV25-1 to TRBJ2-7; 10 bases align to TRBD2. Germline V CDR1 and CDR2: MGHDK, SYGVNS. The CDR3 totals 16 residues. With 4 bases clipped from V and 0 bases from J, the junction kept 6 bases outside the gene matches. CDR3 residues: CASSASGLATSYEQYF. In DNA form, the CDR3 reads TGTGCCAGCAGTGCCTCGGGACTAGCGACCTCCTACGAGCAGTACTTC.

The CDR3 protein is CASSDRGGRAHAYNEQFF. The CDR3 nucleotides read TGTGCCAGCAGTGACAGGGGCGGGAGGGCCCACGCGTACAATGAGCAGTTCTTC. The V call is TRBV6-4, the J call TRBJ2-1, with 9 bases aligning to TRBD2. The V gene's germline CDR1 is MRHNA and CDR2 SNTAGT. The CDR3 consists of 18 residues. Trimming cost V 2 bases and J 4 bases; bases outside gene matches: 12.

The gene calls are TRBV7-9 and TRBJ2-7; D is ambiguous. CDR1 is SEHNR, CDR2 FQNEAQ, per germline (reference sequence). CDR3 size: 12 residues. The V and J ends lost 5 bases and 2 bases respectively, with 7 bases between them. CDR3 sequence reads: CASSPQTYEQYF. In DNA form, the CDR3 reads TGTGCCAGCAGCCCCCAAACCTACGAGCAGTACTTC.

The chain uses TRBV29-1 and TRBJ2-4; D is perhaps TRBD1 or TRBD2 (5 bases each). CDR1 and CDR2 from the germline V gene are SQVTM and ANQGSEA. The V end was cut by 4 bases, the J end by 3 bases, with 16 bases between. The CDR3 is 15 amino acids. Here the CDR3 reads CSVVRVGTDKNIQYF. The DNA for the CDR3 is TGCAGCGTTGTCCGGGTGGGGACGGACAAAAACATTCAGTACTTC.